The sequence of this T cell receptor (beta chain) was determined in a study of cytomegalovirus exposure and HLA in healthy donors. The data were produced by immunoSEQ multiplex PCR, yet TCRdb's version contains in-frame clones alone and is incomplete. The sample has around 300,000 clones; roughly 90% are singletons. A word on this clone: Its target is unknown.

The CDR3 contains 16 residues. The J segment lost 0 bases and the V segment lost 0 bases, leaving 2 bases of the junction unmatched. Germline V gives CDR1 MNHEY, CDR2 SVGAGI. Study results and caveats: The TCR clusters that emerged in the first cohort tended, a later analysis found, to co-occur in the 120 validation repertoires.

The donors were in the approximately 130-subject validation cohort; that cohort was separate from the roughly 730-subject first cohort. Material for sequencing was PBMCs. The sequence came from a woman under 40 in good health and CMV-seropositive. The genes are TRBV6-5 and TRBJ1-1; 9 bases are shared with TRBD1. The CDR3 sequence: CASSYSGDRVNTEAFF. In DNA form, the CDR3 reads TGTGCCAGCAGTTACTCGGGGGACAGGGTGAACACTGAAGCTTTCTTT.